The next 11 T cell receptor beta chains were all read from a single sample in a study of shared clonotypes between healthy human individuals. Here immunoSEQ multiplex PCR was the method, and the copy in TCRdb shows in-frame clones only, minus some. The table includes some 2,500,000 clones, around 92% detected once. Input material: naive CD4+ T cells from PBMCs. Subset: CD45RA+ positively selected. Receptor source: a man between 18 and 35 years old in good health. Some clones in this sample may be carry-over from other donors' samples.

This clone was counted only a few times. V and J are TRBV30 and TRBJ1-1; unclear D gene. V lost 0 bases and J lost 1, with 9 bases in between. The CDR3 consists of 14 residues. CDR1 and CDR2 (germline): GTSNPN, SVGIG (reference sequence). The CDR3 DNA sequence: TGTGCCTGGAGTGTTCCCAGCTGGAACACTGAAGCTTTCTTT. It specifies CAWSVPSWNTEAFF.

The J gene is TRBJ2-7, the V gene TRBV28, with D perhaps matching TRBD1 (5 bases). The CDR3 spans 15 residues. In germline, CDR1 is MDHEN, CDR2 SYDVKM. The V end lost 8 bases, the J end lost 1 base, and 18 bases lay between the germline ends. The CDR3 is CASGPRGAPSYEQYF. The CDR3 coding sequence is TGTGCCAGCGGCCCGCGTGGGGCGCCTTCCTACGAGCAGTACTTC.

The chain combines TRBV5-1 with TRBJ1-6; no clear D gene. Germline assignment: CDR1 SGHRS and CDR2 YFSETQ. V lost 5 bases and J 8 bases, leaving 14 bases between the germline ends. The CDR3 totals 14 residues. As DNA, the CDR3 is TGCGCCAGCAGACTGGACCATCGGGATTCACCCCTCCACTTT. It yields the protein CASRLDHRDSPLHF.

V and J are TRBV28 and TRBJ1-2; 7 bases match TRBD1. The V gene end was trimmed by 6 bases and the J gene end by 7 bases; junction bases not matched to a gene: 8. CDR3 size: 13 residues. Germline lookup yields CDR1 MDHEN and CDR2 SYDVKM. The CDR3 sequence: CASRNQGVRGYTF. The CDR3 nucleotides are TGTGCCAGCAGAAACCAGGGGGTCCGTGGCTACACCTTC.

Comment on this clone: The same CDR3 also results from other DNA sequences found in this sample. This sequence joins TRBV29-1 and TRBJ2-7; 7 bases are a match to TRBD1. The CDR3 is made up of 13 amino acids. V dropped 3 bases and J dropped 2; count of bases not matched to a gene: 4. The germline CDR1 and CDR2 sequences are SQVTM and ANQGSEA. The CDR3 bases are TGCAGCGTTGAGGGGCAGGGGGCCTACGAGCAGTACTTC. Encoded protein: CSVEGQGAYEQYF.

J is TRBJ1-3 and V is TRBV11-3, with D possibly being TRBD1 (5 bases). CDR1 and CDR2 (germline): SGHNT, YENEEA. V dropped 3 bases and J dropped 2 bases, with 8 bases sitting between them. CDR3 length: 14 residues. The CDR3 spells CASSFPGTGNTIYF. As DNA, the CDR3 is TGTGCCAGCAGCTTCCCAGGGACTGGAAACACCATATATTTT.

The rearrangement joins TRBV15 to TRBJ2-1; 10 nucleotides agree with TRBD1. The germline V gene encodes CDR1 LNHNV and CDR2 YYDKDF (reference sequence). With V trimmed by 1 base and J by 6 bases, 6 bases remained unmatched. The CDR3 is 16 residues long. CDR3 loop: CATSRGPGQGRNEQFF. CDR3 sequence (DNA): TGTGCCACCAGCAGAGGCCCGGGACAGGGGCGCAATGAGCAGTTCTTC.

The chain couples TRBV7-9 to TRBJ1-5; 10 positions match TRBD1. Germline lookup yields CDR1 SEHNR and CDR2 FQNEAQ (reference sequence). V shed 1 base, J shed 9 bases, and the junction held 3 bases outside the gene matches. The CDR3 is made up of 14 amino acids. CDR3: CASSLGQGAGPQHF. The DNA of the CDR3 is TGTGCCAGCAGCTTAGGACAGGGGGCAGGGCCCCAGCATTTT.

The chain joins TRBV28 to TRBJ1-2; D not resolved. CDR1 MDHEN and CDR2 SYDVKM come from the germline V gene. The CDR3 runs 16 residues. The V end was cut by 5 bases, the J end by 2 bases, with 18 bases between. CDR3 region: CASSAYMGWINYGYTF. CDR3 DNA sequence: TGTGCCAGCAGTGCTTATATGGGGTGGATAAACTATGGCTACACCTTC.

The rearrangement uses TRBV14 and TRBJ2-1; D is possibly TRBD2 (6 bases). Germline-derived CDR1 and CDR2 are SGHDN and FVKESK. V was trimmed by 2 bases and J by 5 bases, leaving 13 bases between them. The CDR3 runs 15 residues. CDR3 coding DNA: TGTGCCAGCAGCCAAATTAGCGGACTGAACAATGAGCAGTTCTTC. Translating it yields CASSQISGLNNEQFF. Variable domain in full (rest from reference TRBV14 and TRBJ2-1): EAGVTQFPSHSVIEKGQTVTLRCDPISGHDNLYWYRRVMGKEIKFLLHFVKESKQDESGMPNNRFLAERTGGTYSTLKVQPAELEDSGVYFCASSQISGLNNEQFFGPGTRLTVL.

Points on this clone: The identical CDR3 is also encoded by other nucleotide sequences in the sample. The genes are TRBV19 and TRBJ2-5; 11 bases line up with TRBD1. The germline V gene encodes CDR1 LNHDA and CDR2 SQIVND (reference sequence). J gave up 2 bases and V 4 bases, and 0 bases lay outside the gene matches. The CDR3 runs 14 residues. This CDR3 is CASSRDRGQETQYF. For the CDR3, the DNA is TGTGCCAGTAGTAGGGACAGGGGGCAAGAGACCCAGTACTTC.